This TCR beta chain derives from a study of radiation and T cells in renal cell carcinoma. The study, taken as a whole, reports: From baseline, blood top tumor clonotypes peaked at 2 weeks post-radiation.

Time point: blood 4 weeks post-SBRT, at nephrectomy. Described treatment: 15 Gy SBRT to primary tumor, nephrectomy 4 weeks later. On this clone: The target antigen is unknown.

The CDR3 extends over 15 amino acids. Germline CDR1 reads SNHLY; CDR2 reads FYNNEI. V lost 6 bases to trimming and J lost 4 bases, with 15 bases between them. The data were produced by immunoSEQ multiplex PCR, yet TCRdb's version contains in-frame clones alone and is incomplete. The sample comprises around 170,000 clones, approximately 90% of which are singletons, and around 11% rests with the top ten. Sequences were derived from blood, sampled from a patient whose treatment included radiotherapy and nephrectomy. The V and J genes are TRBV2 and TRBJ2-2, with a possible D match to TRBD2 (6 bases). The source is a woman in her forties or fifties with renal cell carcinoma. The CDR3 loop reads CASREGPPSTGELFF. CDR3 in DNA: TGTGCCAGCAGGGAGGGACCGCCGAGCACCGGGGAGCTGTTTTTT.